Reported below is one TCR beta chain. The source of the sample is a study of shared clonotypes between healthy human individuals. Trimming left V 6 bases short and J 0 bases short, with 5 bases between. CDR3 length: 12 amino acids. The germline CDR1 and CDR2 sequences are MDHEN and SYDVKM. Assay used: immunoSEQ multiplex PCR; TCRdb lists only in-frame clones, some missing. The sample yields approximately 2,300,000 clones, 85% to 95% seen once. The sequencing input was naive CD4+ T cells from PBMCs. Subset specified: CD45RA+ positively selected. The receptor comes from a man in his late teens or twenties in good health. Some clones in this sample may be carry-over from other donors' samples. The chain joins TRBV28 to TRBJ1-1; D is uncertain. DNA of the CDR3: TGTGCCAGCAGCCAGATGAACACTGAAGCTTTCTTT. This encodes CASSQMNTEAFF.